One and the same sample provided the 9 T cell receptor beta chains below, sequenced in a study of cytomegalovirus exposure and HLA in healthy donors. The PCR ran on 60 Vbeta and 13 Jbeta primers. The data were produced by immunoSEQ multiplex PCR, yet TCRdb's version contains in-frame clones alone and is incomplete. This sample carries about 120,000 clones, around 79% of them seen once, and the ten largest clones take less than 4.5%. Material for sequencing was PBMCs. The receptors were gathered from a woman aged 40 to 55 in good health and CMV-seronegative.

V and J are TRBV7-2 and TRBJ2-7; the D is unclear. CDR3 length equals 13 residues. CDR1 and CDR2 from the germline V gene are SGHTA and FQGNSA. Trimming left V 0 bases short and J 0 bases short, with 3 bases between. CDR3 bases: TGTGCCAGCAGCTTAGCGGCCTCCTACGAGCAGTACTTC. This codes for CASSLAASYEQYF.

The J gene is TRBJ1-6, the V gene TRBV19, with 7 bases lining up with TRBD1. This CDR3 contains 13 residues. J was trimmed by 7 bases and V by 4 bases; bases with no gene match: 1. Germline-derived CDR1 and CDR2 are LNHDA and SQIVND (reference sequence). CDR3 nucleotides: TGTGCCAGTAGTAAACAGGGGAATTCACCCCTCCACTTT. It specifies CASSKQGNSPLHF.

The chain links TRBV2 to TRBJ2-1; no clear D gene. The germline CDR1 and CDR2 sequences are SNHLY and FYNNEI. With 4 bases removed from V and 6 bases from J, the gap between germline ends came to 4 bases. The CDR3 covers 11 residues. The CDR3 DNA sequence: TGTGCCAGCAGTGGGGCCAATGAGCAGTTCTTC. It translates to CASSGANEQFF.

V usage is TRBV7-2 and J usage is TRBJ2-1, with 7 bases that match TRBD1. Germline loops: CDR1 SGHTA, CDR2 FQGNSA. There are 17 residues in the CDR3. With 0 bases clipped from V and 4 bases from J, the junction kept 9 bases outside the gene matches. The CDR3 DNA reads TGTGCCAGCAGCTTAGCGACTCGGACAGGAAGATACAATGAGCAGTTCTTC. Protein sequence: CASSLATRTGRYNEQFF.

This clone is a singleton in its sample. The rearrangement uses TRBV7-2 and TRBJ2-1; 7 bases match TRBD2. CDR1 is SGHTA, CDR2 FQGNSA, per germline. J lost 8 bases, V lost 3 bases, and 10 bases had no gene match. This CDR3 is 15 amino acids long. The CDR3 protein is CASSLSSGPQHEQFF. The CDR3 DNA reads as TGTGCCAGCAGCTTGTCTAGCGGCCCACAACATGAGCAGTTCTTC.

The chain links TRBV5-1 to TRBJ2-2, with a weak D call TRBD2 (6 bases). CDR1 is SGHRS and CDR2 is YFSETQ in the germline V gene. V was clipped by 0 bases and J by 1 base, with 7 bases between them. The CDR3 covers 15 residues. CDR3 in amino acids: CASSLGLGNTGELFF. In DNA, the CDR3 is TGCGCCAGCAGCTTGGGACTAGGGAACACCGGGGAGCTGTTTTTT.

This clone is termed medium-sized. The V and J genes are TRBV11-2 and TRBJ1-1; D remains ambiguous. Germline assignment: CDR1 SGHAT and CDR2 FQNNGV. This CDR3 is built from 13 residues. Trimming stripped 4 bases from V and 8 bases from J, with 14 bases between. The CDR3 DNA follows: TGTGCCAGCAGCTCCGTCCGGGTACACGAAGCTTTCTTT. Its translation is CASSSVRVHEAFF.

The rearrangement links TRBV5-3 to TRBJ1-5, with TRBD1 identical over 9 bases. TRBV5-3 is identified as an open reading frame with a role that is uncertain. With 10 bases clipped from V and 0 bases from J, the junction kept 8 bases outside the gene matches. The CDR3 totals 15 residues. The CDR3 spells CAPGDRAYSNQPQHF. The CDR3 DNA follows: TGTGCCCCCGGGGACAGGGCCTATAGCAATCAGCCCCAGCATTTT.

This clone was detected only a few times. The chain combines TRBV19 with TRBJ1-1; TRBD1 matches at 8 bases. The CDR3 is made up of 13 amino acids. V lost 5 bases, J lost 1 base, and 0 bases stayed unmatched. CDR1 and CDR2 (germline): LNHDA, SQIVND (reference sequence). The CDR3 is CASSDRGNTEAFF. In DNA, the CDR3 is TGTGCCAGTAGTGACAGGGGGAACACTGAAGCTTTCTTT.